The rows below give T cell receptor beta chains drawn from one sample of a study of cytomegalovirus exposure and HLA in healthy donors. This table comes from immunoSEQ multiplex PCR, and its TCRdb copy is limited to in-frame clones, with some not included. This sample has approximately 150,000 clones; roughly 80% occur once, and the top ten carry 7%. The specimen sequenced was PBMCs. These receptors were obtained from a woman younger than 45 in good health and CMV-seropositive. CDR3s include the opening cysteine and the closing phenylalanine or tryptophan. D genes are given only for firm matches. Some rows have no size entry. The others give once, few or many, or a class for an expanded clone.

v_call	clone_size	j_call	d_call	cdr3_aa	cdr3_nt
TRBV6-1	NA	TRBJ1-5	NA	CASSESGNQPQHF	TGTGCCAGCAGTGAATCGGGGAATCAGCCCCAGCATTTT
TRBV12-5	NA	TRBJ1-2	NA	CASGSTGPLGYTF	TGTGCTAGTGGTTCCACAGGGCCCTTAGGCTACACCTTC
TRBV20-1	few	TRBJ1-2	TRBD1	CSGQGDYGYTF	TGCAGTGGCCAGGGGGACTATGGCTACACCTTC
TRBV5-6	NA	TRBJ1-2	NA	CASRLGQNYGYTF	TGTGCCAGCCGCCTGGGGCAGAACTATGGCTACACCTTC
TRBV18	NA	TRBJ1-1	NA	CASSPVTVNTEAFF	TGTGCCAGCTCACCAGTGACAGTGAACACTGAAGCTTTCTTT
TRBV2	NA	TRBJ2-4	NA	CASRDGVPMRRNIQYF	TGTGCCAGCAGGGACGGGGTTCCCATGAGGAGAAACATTCAGTACTTC
TRBV19	NA	TRBJ1-4	NA	CASSIDGEGALLEKLFF	TGTGCCAGTAGTATAGATGGAGAAGGAGCCCTTCTTGAAAAACTGTTTTTT
TRBV29-1	NA	TRBJ2-5	NA	CSVLGGQETQYF	TGCAGCGTTTTGGGGGGACAAGAGACCCAGTACTTC
TRBV4-1	NA	TRBJ2-5	TRBD2	CASSQDVFGGAGETQYF	TGCGCCAGCAGCCAAGACGTCTTCGGGGGGGCAGGGGAGACCCAGTACTTC
TRBV9	NA	TRBJ1-4	NA	CASSVGRRSEKLFF	TGTGCCAGCAGCGTAGGCAGACGGAGTGAAAAACTGTTTTTT
TRBV19	few	TRBJ2-7	NA	CASSTGPYEQYF	TGTGCCAGTAGTACAGGGCCCTACGAGCAGTACTTC
TRBV5-4	NA	TRBJ2-7	TRBD1	CASSWGQGLTYEQYF	TGTGCCAGCAGCTGGGGACAGGGACTAACCTACGAGCAGTACTTC
TRBV7-3	NA	TRBJ2-2	NA	CASSLAGSRDTGELFF	TGTGCCAGCAGCTTAGCCGGTAGTCGTGACACCGGGGAGCTGTTTTTT
TRBV11-3	NA	TRBJ2-3	TRBD2	CASSLEGGDTDTQYF	TGTGCCAGCAGCTTAGAGGGGGGGGACACAGATACGCAGTATTTT